These 20 T cell receptor beta chains were all obtained from the same sample, sequenced in a study of blood T cell repertoires in COVID-19. The data were produced by immunoSEQ multiplex PCR, yet TCRdb's version contains in-frame clones alone and is incomplete. The table lists about 380,000 clones, around 85% of them singletons, with roughly 3.7% in the top ten. Sequenced: peripheral blood. Source of these receptors: a woman under 30 with acute or convalescent COVID-19.

V is TRBV10-2 and J is TRBJ2-1; TRBD2 agrees at 12 bases. Germline CDR1 reads WSHSY; CDR2 reads SAAADI. The V gene end was trimmed by 5 bases and the J gene end by 9 bases; junction bases not matched to a gene: 5. The CDR3 is 14 amino acids. In DNA, the CDR3 is TGCGCCAGCAGTCGGACTAGCGGGGAATCTGAGCAGTTCTTC. It specifies CASSRTSGESEQFF.

This clone has a single count. The chain has TRBV24-1 and TRBJ2-1, with 9 nucleotides matching TRBD1. Germline V lookup: CDR1 KGHDR, CDR2 SFDVKD. CDR3 size: 16 residues. V gave up 4 bases and J gave up 5 bases; unmatched junction bases: 8. The chain's CDR3 is CATSDDGQGSHNEQFF. Written as DNA, the CDR3 is TGTGCCACCAGTGACGATGGACAGGGGTCGCACAATGAGCAGTTCTTC.

The J gene is TRBJ1-1, the V gene TRBV19; possibly TRBD1 for D (5 bases). Germline CDR1 is LNHDA and CDR2 is SQIVND (reference sequence). The V end lost 3 bases, the J end lost 6 bases, and 14 bases lay between the germline ends. The CDR3 contains 14 residues. In DNA, the CDR3 is TGTGCCAGTAGTATCCCCGGCGGGGACGCTGAAGCTTTCTTT. Translation: CASSIPGGDAEAFF.

Here the CDR3 reads CASSPTGRGAPVQPQHF. CDR3 bases: TGTGCCAGCAGCCCCACCGGACGGGGGGCGCCCGTTCAGCCCCAGCATTTT. The genes are TRBV6-4 and TRBJ1-5; D perhaps matches TRBD1 (6 bases). The germline CDR1 and CDR2 sequences are MRHNA and SNTAGT. Trimming removed 6 bases from V and 6 bases from J, with 24 bases in between. CDR3 length: 17 amino acids.

This sequence joins TRBV27 and TRBJ1-1; D gene ambiguous. Trimming pared 8 bases from V and 4 bases from J, leaving 20 bases between. This CDR3 comprises 15 residues. The germline CDR1 and CDR2 sequences are MNHEY and SMNVEV (reference sequence). This CDR3 is CASASGGEGLTEAFF. CDR3 in DNA: TGTGCCAGCGCCTCGGGAGGCGAAGGTCTCACTGAAGCTTTCTTT.

The chain carries TRBV7-3 and TRBJ2-1; TRBD2 matches 7 bases. Trimming cost V 1 base and J 6 bases; bases outside gene matches: 6. CDR3 length equals 15 residues. Per the germline V gene, CDR1 is SGHTA and CDR2 is FQGTGA. CDR3 sequence reads: CASSLIASGPNEQFF. DNA of the CDR3: TGTGCCAGCAGCTTAATCGCTAGCGGTCCCAATGAGCAGTTCTTC.

As regards this clone: The sample contains more than one DNA sequence encoding this CDR3. The J gene is TRBJ1-2, the V gene TRBV5-6; D is unresolved. This CDR3 is built from 14 residues. V lost 1 base and J lost 0, with 7 bases in between. The germline CDR1 and CDR2 sequences are SGHDT and YYEEEE. The CDR3 DNA reads as TGTGCCAGCAGCTTGACCGGAGCTAACTATGGCTACACCTTC. Its translation is CASSLTGANYGYTF.

V usage is TRBV4-2 and J usage is TRBJ1-4; 7 positions agree with TRBD1. V shed 1 base and J 2 bases; nucleotides not matched to a gene: 7. Germline V gene lookup returns CDR1 LGHNA and CDR2 YNFKEQ. CDR3 size: 17 residues. The CDR3 reads CASSQAARGSTNEKLFF. The CDR3 DNA sequence: TGTGCCAGCAGCCAAGCGGCCAGGGGGTCGACTAATGAAAAACTGTTTTTT.

The chain carries TRBV10-3 and TRBJ2-7, with a tentative D call TRBD2 (5 bases). The germline V gene has CDR1 ENHRY and CDR2 SYGVKD. The V and J ends lost 2 bases and 11 bases respectively, with 16 bases between them. This CDR3 comprises 13 residues. CDR3 DNA: TGTGCCATCAGTGAGCCCCCCCTGGAGGCGGAGTACTTC. Protein: CAISEPPLEAEYF.

This clone was recorded once. The genes are TRBV2 and TRBJ1-2; 8 bases line up with TRBD1. Trimming took 7 bases from V and 8 from J; bases not matched to a gene: 12. Germline CDR1 SNHLY, CDR2 FYNNEI. The CDR3 is 14 residues long. CDR3 sequence reads: CASNPLAGGGGYTF. CDR3 bases: TGTGCCAGCAATCCCCTCGCAGGGGGCGGAGGCTACACCTTC. The full variable domain, in which reference TRBV2 and TRBJ1-2 provide the parts outside the CDR3, is EPEVTQTPSHQVTQMGQEVILRCVPISNHLYFYWYRQILGQKVEFLVSFYNNEISEKSEIFDDQFSVERPDGSNFTLKIRSTKLEDSAMYFCASNPLAGGGGYTFGSGTRLTVV.

The chain couples TRBV5-8 to TRBJ2-1, with 10 bases matching TRBD2. Per germline, CDR1 SGHTS and CDR2 YDEGEE. CDR3 length equals 15 residues. Trimming at V came to 2 bases and at J to 5 bases, leaving 4 bases not matched to a gene. The CDR3 protein is CASSFGTSVNNEQFF. CDR3 in DNA: TGTGCCAGCAGCTTTGGGACTAGCGTAAACAATGAGCAGTTCTTC.

The rearrangement uses TRBV28 and TRBJ2-3, with 11 bases aligning to TRBD1. The CDR3 covers 15 residues. Germline assignment: CDR1 MDHEN and CDR2 SYDVKM. The J segment lost 5 bases and the V segment lost 5 bases, leaving 6 bases of the junction unmatched. This chain's CDR3 is CASSLRTGGGDTQYF. In nucleotides, the CDR3 is TGTGCCAGCAGTCTAAGGACAGGGGGCGGAGATACGCAGTATTTT.

The chain employs TRBV5-4 and TRBJ2-1; 11 bases agree with TRBD1. CDR3 length: 14 residues. Germline V CDR1 and CDR2: SGHNT, YYREEE (reference sequence). V dropped 7 bases and J dropped 5; count of bases not matched to a gene: 5. CDR3 in amino acids: CASLDRGRDNEQFF. DNA of the CDR3: TGTGCCAGCTTGGACAGGGGGCGCGACAATGAGCAGTTCTTC. Together with reference TRBV5-4 and TRBJ2-1, the CDR3 gives the full variable domain: ETGVTQSPTHLIKTRGQQVTLRCSSQSGHNTVSWYQQALGQGPQFIFQYYREEENGRGNFPPRFSGLQFPNYSSELNVNALELDDSALYLCASLDRGRDNEQFFGPGTRLTVL.

In its sample, this clone was seen once. CDR3 nucleotides: TGTGCCAGTAGTACGACTCCGGGGGAAACTGAAGCTTTCTTT. Translated: CASSTTPGETEAFF. The V and J genes are TRBV19 and TRBJ1-1; D may be TRBD1 (5 bases). The length of the CDR3 is 14 residues. Germline loops: CDR1 LNHDA, CDR2 SQIVND (reference sequence). V was trimmed by 4 bases and J by 5 bases, leaving 14 bases between them. Supplemented by reference TRBV19 and TRBJ1-1, the full variable domain reads DGGITQSPKYLFRKEGQNVTLSCEQNLNHDAMYWYRQDPGQGLRLIYYSQIVNDFQKGDIAEGYSVSREKKESFPLTVTSAQKNPTAFYLCASSTTPGETEAFFGQGTRLTVV.

This chain uses TRBV10-3 with TRBJ1-1; 9 nucleotides agree with TRBD1. With 6 bases clipped from V and 2 bases from J, the junction kept 4 bases outside the gene matches. This CDR3 is built from 14 residues. CDR1 and CDR2 (germline): ENHRY, SYGVKD. The CDR3: CAISRDRANTEAFF. In DNA, the CDR3 is TGTGCCATCAGCCGGGACAGGGCTAACACTGAAGCTTTCTTT.

This clone was seen a few times. The V call is TRBV5-1, the J call TRBJ1-4; D may be TRBD1 (5 bases). Trimming stripped 5 bases from V and 5 bases from J, with 19 bases between. The CDR3 consists of 16 residues. Per the germline V gene, CDR1 is SGHRS and CDR2 is YFSETQ. The CDR3 here is CASRPSFGDSNEKLFF. CDR3 bases: TGCGCCAGCAGACCGTCCTTCGGGGACTCGAATGAAAAACTGTTTTTT.

This clone was observed once. The V and J genes are TRBV19 and TRBJ1-1; no clear D gene. Trimming took 2 bases from V and 7 from J, leaving 8 bases between them. Germline V gene lookup returns CDR1 LNHDA and CDR2 SQIVND (reference sequence). The CDR3 extends over 12 amino acids. This chain's CDR3 is CASSISRVEAFF. DNA for the CDR3: TGTGCCAGTAGTATAAGTAGAGTTGAAGCTTTCTTT. The full variable domain, completed using reference TRBV19 and TRBJ1-1, is DGGITQSPKYLFRKEGQNVTLSCEQNLNHDAMYWYRQDPGQGLRLIYYSQIVNDFQKGDIAEGYSVSREKKESFPLTVTSAQKNPTAFYLCASSISRVEAFFGQGTRLTVV.

The chain links TRBV6-5 to TRBJ2-2, with D uncertain. From germline, CDR1 is MNHEY and CDR2 SVGAGI. The CDR3 spans 14 residues. Trimming took off 5 bases at V and 2 bases at J, with 9 bases between the two ends. The DNA of the CDR3 is TGTGCCAGCAGTCGCTACCCCAACACCGGGGAGCTGTTTTTT. Protein sequence: CASSRYPNTGELFF.

The chain is built from TRBV25-1 and TRBJ1-3, with TRBD1 identical over 7 bases. The trim removed 1 base at V and 4 bases at J, leaving 4 bases unmatched. The CDR3 spans 15 residues. From germline, CDR1 is MGHDK and CDR2 SYGVNS. The CDR3: CASSESTGAGNTIYF. The CDR3 DNA is TGTGCCAGCAGTGAATCAACAGGGGCGGGAAACACCATATATTTT.

The J gene is TRBJ1-3, the V gene TRBV9; TRBD1 aligns across 9 bases. The trim removed 5 bases at V and 2 bases at J, leaving 8 bases unmatched. CDR1 is SGDLS, CDR2 YYNGEE, per germline. The CDR3 extends over 16 amino acids. The CDR3 sequence: CASSETGGYPGNTIYF. The DNA for the CDR3 is TGTGCCAGCAGTGAAACAGGGGGCTACCCTGGAAACACCATATATTTT.